Shown below are 25 T cell receptor beta chains from a single sample sequenced in a study of T cell responses to AZD1222 COVID-19 vaccine. The protocol was immunoSEQ multiplex PCR, while the TCRdb copy is restricted to in-frame clones and leaves out a portion. The table records 180,000 or so clones, about 95% of them present only once. Source: peripheral blood, taken on day 0 of AZD1222 vaccination. The receptors shown here come from an adult in good health.

The chain is built from TRBV14 and TRBJ1-2; no clear D. V was clipped by 3 bases and J by 8 bases, with 16 bases between them. The CDR3 runs 14 residues. The germline CDR1 and CDR2 sequences are SGHDN and FVKESK. The CDR3: CASSQIGEGKGYTF. DNA of the CDR3: TGTGCCAGCAGCCAGATCGGGGAGGGAAAGGGCTACACCTTC.

The gene calls are TRBV3-1 (or the pseudogene TRBV3-2) and TRBJ1-2; a possible D gene is TRBD1 (5 bases). The CDR3 runs 13 residues. The ends were cut back, 0 bases at V and 10 bases at J, with 12 bases in the middle. Germline V gene sequence: CDR1 LGHDT, CDR2 YNNKEL (reference sequence). The CDR3 sequence: CASSQEGTGPYTF. CDR3 sequence (DNA): TGTGCCAGCAGCCAAGAAGGCACAGGACCCTACACCTTC.

This chain joins TRBV3-1 (or the pseudogene TRBV3-2) and TRBJ2-2; unclear D gene. The CDR3 runs to 14 residues. Trimming stripped 0 bases from V and 4 bases from J, with 6 bases between. Per germline, CDR1 LGHDT and CDR2 YNNKEL (reference sequence). The CDR3 bases are TGTGCCAGCAGCCAAGAGCGCCTCACCGGGGAGCTGTTTTTT. Its translation is CASSQERLTGELFF.

This clone was observed a single time. The chain employs TRBV7-4 and TRBJ1-1, with D unresolved. The length of the CDR3 is 13 residues. V shed 7 bases and J shed 5 bases, with 14 bases lying between them. CDR1 and CDR2 from the germline V gene are SGHVT and SQSDAQ. In nucleotides, the CDR3 is TGTGCCAGCACCGCGGAGCATGGGACTGAAGCTTTCTTT. Its translation: CASTAEHGTEAFF.

Written as DNA, the CDR3 is TGTGCCAGCAGACAAACCTACAGGGACCAAGAGACCCAGTACTTC. Translating gives CASRQTYRDQETQYF. The chain carries TRBV7-6 and TRBJ2-5; D is possibly TRBD1 (6 bases). This CDR3 is 15 amino acids long. Germline V CDR1 and CDR2: SGHVS, FNYEAQ. Trimming removed 6 bases at V and 0 bases at J, with 14 bases between.

The chain uses TRBV18 and TRBJ2-7, with a weak D call TRBD1 (5 bases). CDR1 and CDR2 (germline): KGHSH, LQKENI. Trimming stripped 6 bases from V and 3 bases from J, with 15 bases between. The CDR3 runs to 14 residues. The CDR3 region is CASSQGRLGYEQYF. The CDR3 nucleotides read TGTGCCAGCTCCCAGGGTCGGTTAGGCTACGAGCAGTACTTC.

The rearrangement uses TRBV11-2 and TRBJ2-1; weak D call: TRBD1 (6 bases). Per germline, CDR1 SGHAT and CDR2 FQNNGV. Trimming took off 2 bases at V and 5 bases at J, with 10 bases between the two ends. The CDR3 covers 14 residues. CDR3 sequence reads: CASSLMGTHNEQFF. The CDR3 DNA follows: TGTGCCAGCAGCTTAATGGGGACACACAATGAGCAGTTCTTC.

This chain connects TRBV30 to TRBJ1-2; TRBD1 might be the D (5 bases). V was shortened by 4 bases and J by 3 bases, with 18 bases between the two germline ends. CDR1 is GTSNPN and CDR2 is SVGIG in the germline V gene (reference sequence). The CDR3 is made up of 15 amino acids. This CDR3 is CAWNHKLQVHYGYTF. In nucleotides, the CDR3 is TGTGCCTGGAACCACAAACTACAGGTTCACTATGGCTACACCTTC.

This clone was seen a single time. The chain recombines TRBV3-1 (or the pseudogene TRBV3-2) with TRBJ2-2; 11 nucleotides line up with TRBD2. The CDR3 sequence is 18 residues long. Looked up from germline, CDR1 is LGHDT and CDR2 is YNNKEL (reference sequence). Germline trimming cut 4 bases from V and 5 bases from J; bases unmatched to any gene: 12. CDR3 region: CASSPYLAGGPQTGELFF. The CDR3 DNA follows: TGTGCCAGCAGCCCGTACTTAGCGGGAGGGCCTCAGACCGGGGAGCTGTTTTTT.

The V and J genes are TRBV27 and TRBJ2-1; D is undetermined. There are 14 residues in the CDR3. The V and J ends lost 3 bases and 9 bases respectively, with 15 bases between them. CDR1 is MNHEY, CDR2 SMNVEV, per germline (reference sequence). CDR3 in amino acids: CASSLREKIGEQFF. As DNA, the CDR3 is TGTGCCAGCAGTTTGCGAGAGAAGATTGGTGAGCAGTTCTTC.

The genes are TRBV5-5 and TRBJ1-2; D is unclear. CDR3 length: 15 residues. Looked up from germline, CDR1 is SGHKS and CDR2 is YYEKEE (reference sequence). V lost 0 bases, J lost 5 bases, and 14 bases lay in between. The CDR3 DNA sequence: TGTGCCAGCAGCTTGGACGTGGGGTGGACGTATGGCTACACCTTC. Translation: CASSLDVGWTYGYTF.

The CDR3 protein is CASSDGRGGYTF. CDR3 DNA sequence: TGCGCCAGCAGTGATGGGAGGGGTGGCTACACCTTC. The chain couples TRBV10-2 to TRBJ1-2; tentatively, D is TRBD1 (5 bases). Per the germline V gene, CDR1 is WSHSY and CDR2 is SAAADI. The CDR3 covers 12 residues. The V gene lost 3 bases and the J gene lost 7 bases, with 9 bases spanning the gap.

This clone was found once. This rearrangement joins TRBV28 to TRBJ1-6; a possible D gene is TRBD1 (5 bases). Germline values: CDR1 MDHEN, CDR2 SYDVKM. V was clipped by 3 bases and J by 14 bases, with 20 bases between them. This CDR3 spans 15 amino acids. This CDR3 reads CASSFGPGPSVTLHF. As DNA, the CDR3 is TGTGCCAGCAGTTTCGGCCCGGGACCGAGTGTGACCCTCCACTTT.

This chain links TRBV15 with TRBJ1-2; D not certain. This CDR3 spans 16 amino acids. Germline V CDR1 and CDR2: LNHNV, YYDKDF (reference sequence). Trimming removed 0 bases from V and 5 bases from J, with 16 bases in between. The CDR3 sequence is CATSRDLDSRGYGYTF. DNA of the CDR3: TGTGCCACCAGCAGAGATTTGGACTCCCGAGGGTATGGCTACACCTTC.

The V and J genes are TRBV10-3 and TRBJ1-2, with a possible D match to TRBD1 (6 bases). Trimming left V 6 bases short and J 2 bases short, with 13 bases between. This CDR3 contains 14 residues. Germline-derived CDR1 and CDR2 are ENHRY and SYGVKD. CDR3 DNA sequence: TGTGCCATCAGCCTGGACAGCCGGAACTATGGCTACACCTTC. Its translation: CAISLDSRNYGYTF.

V gene TRBV6-1 combines with J gene TRBJ1-3, with no clear D. The CDR3 consists of 13 residues. Germline assignment: CDR1 MNHNS and CDR2 SASEGT. Trimming left V 1 base short and J 5 bases short, with 6 bases between. CDR3 in amino acids: CASSEGPRNTIYF. CDR3 nucleotides: TGTGCCAGCAGTGAAGGACCGAGAAACACCATATATTTT.

DNA for the CDR3: TGTGCCAGCAAAGGGCGGACCTATGGCTACACCTTC. Its translation is CASKGRTYGYTF. The chain carries TRBV6-5 and TRBJ1-2; D call uncertain. V shed 7 bases and J shed 4 bases, with 10 bases lying between them. The CDR3 length is 12 residues. The germline V gene encodes CDR1 MNHEY and CDR2 SVGAGI.

The V gene is TRBV10-2, the J gene TRBJ2-3; tentative D call: TRBD2 (7 bases). Trimming took 2 bases from V and 2 from J, leaving 14 bases between them. The length of the CDR3 is 16 residues. Germline CDR1 and CDR2: WSHSY and SAAADI. The CDR3 loop reads CASSEGRGGHTDTQYF. The CDR3 DNA sequence: TGCGCCAGCAGTGAGGGGAGGGGGGGGCACACAGATACGCAGTATTTT.

The chain links TRBV3-1 (or the pseudogene TRBV3-2) to TRBJ1-2; 8 bases match TRBD1. The CDR3 totals 13 residues. Looked up from germline, CDR1 is LGHDT and CDR2 is YNNKEL (reference sequence). V dropped 4 bases and J dropped 7; count of bases not matched to a gene: 5. The DNA for the CDR3 is TGTGCCAGCAGCCCCGGACAGGGTGGTGGCTACACCTTC. This gives the protein CASSPGQGGGYTF.

The V call is TRBV4-1, the J call TRBJ2-1, with D tentatively TRBD2 (5 bases). V lost 1 base and J 5 bases, leaving 12 bases between the germline ends. The CDR3 has 15 residues. Germline V gives CDR1 MGHRA, CDR2 YSYEKL. The CDR3 reads CASSQVPGSHNEQFF. The CDR3 DNA reads as TGCGCCAGCAGCCAAGTCCCGGGGAGCCACAATGAGCAGTTCTTC.

This clone was seen a single time. The V gene is TRBV19, the J gene TRBJ2-7; 11 bases line up with TRBD2. CDR1 LNHDA and CDR2 SQIVND come from the germline V gene (reference sequence). CDR3 length: 16 residues. Trimming cost V 1 base and J 4 bases; bases outside gene matches: 6. The CDR3 region has the DNA TGTGCCAGTAGTATAGCCGGGACTAGCGGATCGTACGAGCAGTACTTC. Protein: CASSIAGTSGSYEQYF.

V and J are TRBV15 and TRBJ1-4; D is uncertain. Germline-derived CDR1 and CDR2 are LNHNV and YYDKDF (reference sequence). Trimming left V 3 bases short and J 0 bases short, with 17 bases between. The CDR3 is made up of 18 amino acids. The CDR3 here is CATSSDLGGSATNEKLFF. The CDR3 region has the DNA TGTGCCACCAGCAGTGACTTAGGTGGGAGTGCAACTAATGAAAAACTGTTTTTT.

The chain is built from TRBV7-9 and TRBJ2-6; D gene unclear. CDR1 SEHNR and CDR2 FQNEAQ come from the germline V gene (reference sequence). CDR3 length: 16 amino acids. V was pared by 2 bases and J by 0 bases, with 8 bases between. The CDR3 loop is CASSLKSPSGANVLTF. The CDR3 DNA reads as TGTGCCAGCAGCTTAAAGTCTCCCTCTGGGGCCAACGTCCTGACTTTC. Full variable domain (remainder filled in from reference TRBV7-9 and TRBJ2-6): DTGVSQNPRHKITKRGQNVTFRCDPISEHNRLYWYRQTLGQGPEFLTYFQNEAQLEKSRLLSDRFSAERPKGSFSTLEIQRTEQGDSAMYLCASSLKSPSGANVLTFGAGSRLTVL.

The V gene is TRBV5-6, the J gene TRBJ1-2; D gene ambiguous. The CDR3 covers 15 residues. CDR1 and CDR2 from the germline V gene are SGHDT and YYEEEE. The V gene lost 0 bases and the J gene lost 2 bases, with 11 bases spanning the gap. The CDR3: CASSLARNENYGYTF. The CDR3 DNA follows: TGTGCCAGCAGCTTGGCCCGAAACGAAAACTATGGCTACACCTTC.

This chain joins TRBV7-6 and TRBJ1-2, with D perhaps TRBD1 (6 bases). Trimming removed 5 bases at V and 6 bases at J, with 22 bases between. The germline V gene encodes CDR1 SGHVS and CDR2 FNYEAQ. CDR3 length equals 16 residues. In DNA form, the CDR3 reads TGTGCCAGCAGCCGACAAAGGGGGGGCCAGGGGAATGGCTACACCTTC. Translation gives CASSRQRGGQGNGYTF.